This T cell receptor (beta chain) was identified in a study of identical twins. In TCRdb, the 5' RACE reads were re-called with MiXCR into one record per CDR3 protein. Among 400,000 to 500,000 distinct CDR3 sequences listed, approximately 18% were seen once. Trimming left V 5 bases short and J 1 base short, with 11 bases between. Germline CDR1 SGHTA, CDR2 FQGNSA. This CDR3 comprises 14 residues. The rearrangement links TRBV7-2 to TRBJ1-1; D gene ambiguous. The clonotype comes from a man aged 45-60 years in good health. The sample consisted of naive T cells sorted from blood. The DNA of the CDR3 is TGTGCCAGCAGCCCTAAGGCGGGGAACACTGAAGCTTTCTTT. Its translation: CASSPKAGNTEAFF.